This is a list of T cell receptor beta chains from one sample in a study of T cell changes during pregnancy in multiple sclerosis. TCRdb's copy holds only in-frame clones and misses some; the assay was immunoSEQ multiplex PCR. The sample yields 50,000 to 65,000 clones, approximately 93% seen once. The starting material was CD8+ T cells from peripheral blood mononuclear cells, obtained in the second trimester of pregnancy. The receptors were gathered from a female donor with multiple sclerosis, enrolled in a pregnancy study. Both conserved end residues are part of each CDR3. The D gene is left open where the match is weak. Size tells how often a clone was seen (once, few, many) or the class of an expanded clone, and some rows leave it out.

j_call: TRBJ2-1
d_call: NA
clone_size: NA
v_call: TRBV27
cdr3_aa: CASSYTSQLSNEQFF
cdr3_nt: TGTGCCAGCAGTTACACCTCACAGCTTTCCAATGAGCAGTTCTTC

j_call: TRBJ2-1
d_call: NA
clone_size: NA
v_call: TRBV19
cdr3_aa: CASSIVVSPYNEQFF
cdr3_nt: TGTGCCAGTAGTATAGTAGTCTCACCCTACAATGAGCAGTTCTTC

j_call: TRBJ1-1
d_call: NA
clone_size: NA
v_call: TRBV4-3
cdr3_aa: CASSQEQRASTEAFF
cdr3_nt: TGCGCCAGCAGCCAAGAGCAGAGGGCAAGCACTGAAGCTTTCTTT

j_call: TRBJ2-3
d_call: TRBD2
clone_size: NA
v_call: TRBV27
cdr3_aa: CASSPRTSGDTQYF
cdr3_nt: TGTGCCAGCAGTCCCAGGACTAGCGGAGATACGCAGTATTTT

j_call: TRBJ2-7
d_call: NA
clone_size: NA
v_call: TRBV5-8
cdr3_aa: CASRRDSDLYF
cdr3_nt: TGTGCCAGCAGGCGGGACAGCGATCTGTACTTC

j_call: TRBJ2-7
d_call: NA
clone_size: NA
v_call: TRBV5-4
cdr3_aa: CASRPGEWDEQYF
cdr3_nt: TGTGCCAGCAGACCAGGGGAATGGGACGAGCAGTACTTC

j_call: TRBJ1-5
d_call: TRBD1
clone_size: NA
v_call: TRBV5-5
cdr3_aa: CASSFGQGRQPQHF
cdr3_nt: TGTGCCAGCAGCTTCGGACAGGGTAGGCAGCCCCAGCATTTT

j_call: TRBJ1-1
d_call: NA
clone_size: NA
v_call: TRBV5-1
cdr3_aa: CASSLGPGGNTEAFF
cdr3_nt: TGCGCCAGCAGCTTGGGTCCGGGGGGGAACACTGAAGCTTTCTTT

j_call: TRBJ2-7
d_call: NA
clone_size: NA
v_call: TRBV28
cdr3_aa: CASQPTGEAYEQYF
cdr3_nt: TGTGCCAGCCAACCTACGGGGGAGGCCTACGAGCAGTACTTC

j_call: TRBJ2-7
d_call: NA
clone_size: NA
v_call: TRBV14
cdr3_aa: CASSQGIGSYEQYF
cdr3_nt: TGTGCCAGCAGCCAAGGTATCGGTTCTTATGAGCAGTACTTC

j_call: TRBJ2-5
d_call: TRBD2
clone_size: NA
v_call: TRBV14
cdr3_aa: CASSQGRRLWGGETQYF
cdr3_nt: TGTGCCAGCAGCCAAGGAAGGAGGCTGTGGGGGGGAGAGACCCAGTACTTC

j_call: TRBJ2-7
d_call: TRBD2
clone_size: NA
v_call: TRBV4-1
cdr3_aa: CASSQDGLAGGPSPQYF
cdr3_nt: TGCGCCAGCAGCCAAGACGGGCTAGCGGGAGGGCCTTCTCCGCAGTACTTC

j_call: TRBJ2-1
d_call: TRBD1
clone_size: NA
v_call: TRBV7-9
cdr3_aa: CASSNRTGENEQFF
cdr3_nt: TGTGCCAGCAGCAATAGGACAGGGGAGAATGAGCAGTTCTTC

j_call: TRBJ2-7
d_call: TRBD2
clone_size: NA
v_call: TRBV27
cdr3_aa: CASSLRLSGGSYEQYF
cdr3_nt: TGTGCCAGCAGTTTAAGGCTTTCGGGGGGGTCCTACGAGCAGTACTTC

j_call: TRBJ2-7
d_call: TRBD2
clone_size: NA
v_call: TRBV28
cdr3_aa: CASTRLAGGSYEQYF
cdr3_nt: TGTGCCAGTACTAGACTAGCAGGAGGTTCCTACGAGCAGTACTTC

j_call: TRBJ1-1
d_call: TRBD1
clone_size: NA
v_call: TRBV19
cdr3_aa: CASSTGTGYTEAFF
cdr3_nt: TGTGCCAGTAGCACCGGGACAGGTTACACTGAAGCTTTCTTT

j_call: TRBJ1-1
d_call: TRBD1
clone_size: NA
v_call: TRBV29-1
cdr3_aa: CSDDTTGMNTEAFF
cdr3_nt: TGCAGCGACGACACGACAGGGATGAACACTGAAGCTTTCTTT

j_call: TRBJ2-7
d_call: NA
clone_size: NA
v_call: TRBV14
cdr3_aa: CASSLQSGAPYEQYF
cdr3_nt: TGTGCCAGCAGCCTGCAATCAGGGGCTCCCTACGAGCAGTACTTC

j_call: TRBJ1-5
d_call: TRBD1
clone_size: NA
v_call: TRBV7-2
cdr3_aa: CASSPGQGQHQPQHF
cdr3_nt: TGTGCCAGCAGCCCGGGACAGGGCCAACATCAGCCCCAGCATTTT

j_call: TRBJ1-2
d_call: NA
clone_size: NA
v_call: TRBV4-1
cdr3_aa: CASSQGQKSNYGYTF
cdr3_nt: TGCGCCAGCAGCCAAGGTCAGAAGTCTAACTATGGCTACACCTTC

j_call: TRBJ1-2
d_call: NA
clone_size: NA
v_call: TRBV9
cdr3_aa: CASSVAGASVPGYTF
cdr3_nt: TGTGCCAGCAGCGTAGCTGGGGCTTCTGTTCCGGGCTACACCTTC

j_call: TRBJ2-4
d_call: TRBD1
clone_size: NA
v_call: TRBV7-2
cdr3_aa: CASSSTGQWWENIQYF
cdr3_nt: TGTGCCAGCAGCTCGACGGGACAGTGGTGGGAAAACATTCAGTACTTC

j_call: TRBJ1-4
d_call: TRBD1
clone_size: NA
v_call: TRBV5-1
cdr3_aa: CASSRPGQGQEKLFF
cdr3_nt: TGCGCCAGCAGCCGACCCGGACAGGGCCAAGAAAAACTGTTTTTT

j_call: TRBJ2-1
d_call: NA
clone_size: NA
v_call: TRBV7-9
cdr3_aa: CASSLAGGPGEEQFF
cdr3_nt: TGTGCCAGCAGCTTAGCGGGAGGACCGGGAGAAGAGCAGTTCTTC

j_call: TRBJ2-3
d_call: NA
clone_size: NA
v_call: TRBV6-5
cdr3_aa: CASSPLTVIDTQYF
cdr3_nt: TGTGCCAGCAGTCCGCTGACAGTGATAGATACGCAGTATTTT

j_call: TRBJ1-2
d_call: TRBD1
clone_size: NA
v_call: TRBV9
cdr3_aa: CASSVATREQGIQGYTF
cdr3_nt: TGTGCCAGCAGCGTAGCGACAAGAGAACAGGGGATCCAGGGCTACACCTTC

j_call: TRBJ2-2
d_call: TRBD2
clone_size: NA
v_call: TRBV7-9
cdr3_aa: CASSFRTSGRNGELFF
cdr3_nt: TGTGCCAGCAGCTTTCGGACTAGCGGGAGGAATGGGGAGCTGTTTTTT

j_call: TRBJ2-7
d_call: NA
clone_size: NA
v_call: TRBV7-8
cdr3_aa: CASSNNIAEAYEQYF
cdr3_nt: TGTGCCAGCAGCAATAATATAGCGGAGGCCTACGAGCAGTACTTC

j_call: TRBJ1-2
d_call: TRBD1
clone_size: once
v_call: TRBV7-2
cdr3_aa: CASSWTGDYGYTF
cdr3_nt: TGTGCCAGCAGCTGGACAGGGGACTATGGCTACACCTTC

j_call: TRBJ2-3
d_call: NA
clone_size: NA
v_call: TRBV28
cdr3_aa: CASTLGAMADTQYF
cdr3_nt: TGTGCCAGCACCTTAGGGGCGATGGCAGATACGCAGTATTTT

j_call: TRBJ1-3
d_call: TRBD1
clone_size: NA
v_call: TRBV7-9
cdr3_aa: CASSLRRQGKGGNTIYF
cdr3_nt: TGTGCCAGCAGCTTACGAAGACAGGGGAAGGGGGGAAACACCATATATTTT

j_call: TRBJ2-2
d_call: NA
clone_size: NA
v_call: TRBV10-1
cdr3_aa: CASSEGGGGELFF
cdr3_nt: TGCGCCAGCAGTGAGGGCGGTGGCGGGGAGCTGTTTTTT

j_call: TRBJ2-7
d_call: TRBD1
clone_size: once
v_call: TRBV19
cdr3_aa: CASTPGTGFYEQYF
cdr3_nt: TGTGCCAGTACCCCCGGGACAGGGTTCTACGAGCAGTACTTC

j_call: TRBJ1-1
d_call: NA
clone_size: NA
v_call: TRBV30
cdr3_aa: CAWSVSIEAFF
cdr3_nt: TGTGCCTGGAGTGTATCAATCGAAGCTTTCTTT

j_call: TRBJ2-5
d_call: NA
clone_size: NA
v_call: TRBV2
cdr3_aa: CASGGWGRQETQYF
cdr3_nt: TGTGCCAGCGGGGGCTGGGGGCGACAAGAGACCCAGTACTTC

j_call: TRBJ2-7
d_call: NA
clone_size: NA
v_call: TRBV14
cdr3_aa: CASSQNRISSYEQYF
cdr3_nt: TGTGCCAGCAGCCAAAACAGGATAAGCTCCTACGAGCAGTACTTC

j_call: TRBJ2-3
d_call: TRBD1
clone_size: NA
v_call: TRBV9
cdr3_aa: CASSVVDRGTSDTQYF
cdr3_nt: TGTGCCAGCAGCGTAGTCGACAGGGGGACATCAGATACGCAGTATTTT

j_call: TRBJ1-2
d_call: NA
clone_size: NA
v_call: TRBV28
cdr3_aa: CASSLTGGERGYTF
cdr3_nt: TGTGCCAGCAGTTTAACGGGGGGCGAACGGGGCTACACCTTC

j_call: TRBJ2-3
d_call: TRBD2
clone_size: NA
v_call: TRBV18
cdr3_aa: CASSPLAGTGDTQYF
cdr3_nt: TGTGCCAGCTCACCGTTAGCGGGAACGGGAGATACGCAGTATTTT

j_call: TRBJ2-7
d_call: NA
clone_size: NA
v_call: TRBV5-4
cdr3_aa: CASSLLAAPYEQYF
cdr3_nt: TGTGCCAGCAGCCTGTTAGCGGCCCCCTACGAGCAGTACTTC

j_call: TRBJ2-7
d_call: TRBD1
clone_size: medium-sized
v_call: TRBV5-4
cdr3_aa: CASSETGEISYEQYF
cdr3_nt: TGTGCCAGCAGCGAGACAGGGGAGATCTCCTACGAGCAGTACTTC

j_call: TRBJ2-1
d_call: TRBD2
clone_size: NA
v_call: TRBV11-2
cdr3_aa: CASSPRLAGDYNEQFF
cdr3_nt: TGTGCCAGCAGCCCTCGACTAGCGGGAGACTACAATGAGCAGTTCTTC

j_call: TRBJ2-3
d_call: TRBD1
clone_size: NA
v_call: TRBV28
cdr3_aa: CAIEDPGQGPTDTQYF
cdr3_nt: TGTGCCATCGAGGACCCCGGACAGGGACCCACAGATACGCAGTATTTT

j_call: TRBJ2-1
d_call: NA
clone_size: NA
v_call: TRBV7-9
cdr3_aa: CASSLVGGSYNEQFF
cdr3_nt: TGTGCCAGCAGCTTAGTGGGGGGATCCTACAATGAGCAGTTCTTC

j_call: TRBJ2-7
d_call: TRBD2
clone_size: NA
v_call: TRBV15
cdr3_aa: CAIGGRVSYEQYF
cdr3_nt: TGTGCCATCGGGGGGAGGGTCTCCTACGAGCAGTACTTC

j_call: TRBJ1-1
d_call: NA
clone_size: NA
v_call: TRBV25-1
cdr3_aa: CASIGDFEAFF
cdr3_nt: TGTGCCAGCATCGGGGATTTTGAAGCTTTCTTT

j_call: TRBJ1-5
d_call: NA
clone_size: NA
v_call: TRBV5-1
cdr3_aa: CASSLGASGGHGNQPQHF
cdr3_nt: TGCGCCAGCAGCTTGGGCGCCTCGGGGGGCCATGGCAATCAGCCCCAGCATTTT